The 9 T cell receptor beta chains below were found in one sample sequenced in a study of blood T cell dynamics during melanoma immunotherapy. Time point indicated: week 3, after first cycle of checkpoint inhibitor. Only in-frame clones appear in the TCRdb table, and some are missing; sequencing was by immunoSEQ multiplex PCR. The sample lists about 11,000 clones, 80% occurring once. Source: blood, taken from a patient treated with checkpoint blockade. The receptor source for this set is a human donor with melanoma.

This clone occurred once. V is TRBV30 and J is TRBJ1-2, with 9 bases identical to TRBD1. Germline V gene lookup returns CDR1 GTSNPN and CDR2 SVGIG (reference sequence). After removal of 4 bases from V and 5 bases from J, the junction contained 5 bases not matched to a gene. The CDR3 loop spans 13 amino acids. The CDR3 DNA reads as TGTGCCTGGAACAGGGGGCGGTGGTATGGCTACACCTTC. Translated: CAWNRGRWYGYTF.

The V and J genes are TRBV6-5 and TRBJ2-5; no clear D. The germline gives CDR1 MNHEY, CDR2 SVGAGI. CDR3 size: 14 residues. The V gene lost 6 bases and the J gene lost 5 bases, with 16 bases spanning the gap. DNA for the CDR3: TGTGCCAGCAGACGGACCCTCCCCCGGGAGACCCAGTACTTC. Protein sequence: CASRRTLPRETQYF.

The CDR3, as DNA: TGCGCCAGCAGCCCCCGGACAGGGGACTACGAGCAGTACTTC. This translates into CASSPRTGDYEQYF. The chain employs TRBV5-1 and TRBJ2-7; 9 bases are a match to TRBD1. The J segment lost 3 bases and the V segment lost 4 bases, leaving 5 bases of the junction unmatched. Germline CDR1 and CDR2: SGHRS and YFSETQ. This CDR3 region has 14 residues. Together with reference TRBV5-1 and TRBJ2-7, the CDR3 gives the full variable domain: KAGVTQTPRYLIKTRGQQVTLSCSPISGHRSVSWYQQTPGQGLQFLFEYFSETQRNKGNFPGRFSGRQFSNSRSEMNVSTLELGDSALYLCASSPRTGDYEQYFGPGTRLTVT.

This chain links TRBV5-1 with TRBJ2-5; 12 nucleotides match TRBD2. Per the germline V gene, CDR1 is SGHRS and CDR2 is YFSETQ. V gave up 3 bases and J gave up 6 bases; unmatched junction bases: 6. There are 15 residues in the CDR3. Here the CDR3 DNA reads TGCGCCAGCAGCTCATCACTAGCGGGGGGTCAGACCCAGTACTTC. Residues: CASSSSLAGGQTQYF.

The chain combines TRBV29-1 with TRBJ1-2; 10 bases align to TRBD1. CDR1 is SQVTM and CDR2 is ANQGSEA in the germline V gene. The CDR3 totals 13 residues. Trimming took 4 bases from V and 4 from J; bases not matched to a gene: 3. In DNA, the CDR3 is TGCAGCGTTGGGGACAGGGGTGGCTATGGCTACACCTTC. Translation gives CSVGDRGGYGYTF.

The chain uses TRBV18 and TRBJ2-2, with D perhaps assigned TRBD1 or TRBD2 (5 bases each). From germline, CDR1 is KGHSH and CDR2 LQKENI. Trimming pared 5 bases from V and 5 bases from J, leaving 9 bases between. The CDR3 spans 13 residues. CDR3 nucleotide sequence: TGTGCCAGCTCAACCGGGACGACCGGGGAGCTGTTTTTT. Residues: CASSTGTTGELFF.

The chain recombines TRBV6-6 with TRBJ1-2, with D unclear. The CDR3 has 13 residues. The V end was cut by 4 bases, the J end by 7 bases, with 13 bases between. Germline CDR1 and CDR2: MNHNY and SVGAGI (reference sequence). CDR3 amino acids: CASSFDGATGYTF. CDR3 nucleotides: TGTGCCAGCAGTTTCGACGGAGCTACTGGCTACACCTTC.

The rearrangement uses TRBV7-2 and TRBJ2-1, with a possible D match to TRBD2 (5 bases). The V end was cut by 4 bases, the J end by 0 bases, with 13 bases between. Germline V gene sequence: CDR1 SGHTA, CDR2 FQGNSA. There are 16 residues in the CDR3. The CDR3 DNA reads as TGTGCCAGCAGCTCCCAGTCTGGAGGCTCCTACAATGAGCAGTTCTTC. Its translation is CASSSQSGGSYNEQFF.

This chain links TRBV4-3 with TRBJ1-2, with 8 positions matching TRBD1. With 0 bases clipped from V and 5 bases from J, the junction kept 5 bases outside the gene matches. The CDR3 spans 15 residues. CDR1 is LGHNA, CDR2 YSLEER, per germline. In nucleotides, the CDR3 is TGCGCCAGCAGCCAAGATCGGACAGGGAGATATGGCTACACCTTC. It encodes CASSQDRTGRYGYTF.